This T cell receptor beta chain was documented in a study of metastatic and nonmetastatic thyroid tumors. The overall study: Thyroid patients, malignant and benign, had repertoires compared across blood and tumor or nodule tissue.

Thyroid surgery was performed in patients who had received no treatment beforehand. TCRdb reanalyzed the PCR reads with MiXCR. Of around 41,000 clones detected, around 3.1% appear once; the ten largest clones hold more than 8.5%. The receptor was derived from a female donor with papillary thyroid cancer or a benign thyroid nodule (not recorded which). Some clones in this sample may be carry-over from other donors' samples. Material for sequencing was blood.

The CDR3, as DNA: TGCGCCAGCATGTCGGGAGCGGCCAATGAGCAGTTCTTC. It yields the protein CASMSGAANEQFF. The rearrangement joins TRBV5-1 to TRBJ2-1, with a tentative D call TRBD2 (6 bases). V lost 6 bases to trimming and J lost 6 bases, with 13 bases between them. CDR1 is SGHRS, CDR2 YFSETQ, per germline. The CDR3 totals 13 residues.